The 27 T cell receptor beta chains in this list originate from one sample, sequenced in a study of cytomegalovirus exposure and HLA in healthy donors. The PCR had 60 Vbeta and 13 Jbeta primers. The assay was immunoSEQ multiplex PCR, and TCRdb's table has in-frame clones only and misses some. Its table records about 110,000 clones. Source material: PBMCs. The source of these receptors is a man aged 25-45 years in good health and CMV-seronegative.

This chain's CDR3 is CASSQGDSIYGYTF. The CDR3 DNA reads TGTGCCAGCAGCCAAGGGGACAGCATTTATGGCTACACCTTC. The chain recombines TRBV14 with TRBJ1-2; 7 bases match TRBD1. CDR3 length: 14 amino acids. V was clipped by 1 base and J by 5 bases; unmatched bases: 4. Germline CDR1 SGHDN, CDR2 FVKESK. Together with reference TRBV14 and TRBJ1-2, the CDR3 gives the full variable domain: EAGVTQFPSHSVIEKGQTVTLRCDPISGHDNLYWYRRVMGKEIKFLLHFVKESKQDESGMPNNRFLAERTGGTYSTLKVQPAELEDSGVYFCASSQGDSIYGYTFGSGTRLTVV.

V and J are TRBV6-5 and TRBJ2-5, with no clear D. Germline CDR1 reads MNHEY; CDR2 reads SVGAGI. The CDR3 extends over 13 amino acids. V was shortened by 2 bases and J by 7 bases, with 11 bases between the two germline ends. The CDR3 loop reads CASSYGRYGTQYF. CDR3 nucleotides: TGTGCCAGCAGTTACGGGCGTTACGGGACCCAGTACTTC.

The chain combines TRBV7-9 with TRBJ2-3; 8 bases fit TRBD1. In germline, CDR1 is SEHNR, CDR2 FQNEAQ (reference sequence). This CDR3 spans 15 amino acids. J was trimmed by 3 bases and V by 2 bases; bases with no gene match: 4. The chain's CDR3 is CASSLNTGGTDTQYF. DNA of the CDR3: TGTGCCAGCAGCTTAAATACAGGGGGTACAGATACGCAGTATTTT. Looking up the rest from reference TRBV7-9 and TRBJ2-3 gives the full variable domain: DTGVSQNPRHKITKRGQNVTFRCDPISEHNRLYWYRQTLGQGPEFLTYFQNEAQLEKSRLLSDRFSAERPKGSFSTLEIQRTEQGDSAMYLCASSLNTGGTDTQYFGPGTRLTVL.

The chain carries TRBV6-6 and TRBJ1-4, with 8 positions matching TRBD1. J gave up 6 bases and V 4 bases, and 4 bases lay outside the gene matches. The CDR3 loop spans 14 amino acids. Germline V lookup: CDR1 MNHNY, CDR2 SVGAGI (reference sequence). CDR3 sequence reads: CASSFQGADEKLFF. The CDR3 DNA is TGTGCCAGCAGTTTCCAGGGGGCAGATGAAAAACTGTTTTTT.

The chain couples TRBV19 to TRBJ2-2; 7 bases match TRBD1. The CDR3 extends over 18 amino acids. Germline loops: CDR1 LNHDA, CDR2 SQIVND (reference sequence). The junction had 14 bases not matched to a gene; V was cut back by 2 bases and J by 5 bases. CDR3 protein: CASSINLGQALGTGELFF. The CDR3 DNA reads as TGTGCCAGTAGTATAAACCTCGGACAGGCCCTCGGGACCGGGGAGCTGTTTTTT. Using reference TRBV19 and TRBJ2-2 for the parts outside the CDR3, the full variable domain is DGGITQSPKYLFRKEGQNVTLSCEQNLNHDAMYWYRQDPGQGLRLIYYSQIVNDFQKGDIAEGYSVSREKKESFPLTVTSAQKNPTAFYLCASSINLGQALGTGELFFGEGSRLTVL.

The DNA for the CDR3 is TGTGCCAGCAGCCCCGGGTACGAGCAGTACTTC. This sequence encodes CASSPGYEQYF. This rearrangement joins TRBV7-2 to TRBJ2-7; no reliable D call. Germline V lookup: CDR1 SGHTA, CDR2 FQGNSA. This CDR3 has 11 amino acids. Trimming removed 5 bases from V and 4 bases from J, with 6 bases in between.

This sequence joins TRBV30 and TRBJ2-5; the D gene is possibly TRBD2 (6 bases). The V and J ends lost 2 bases and 1 base respectively, with 14 bases between them. Germline CDR1 GTSNPN, CDR2 SVGIG (reference sequence). The CDR3 runs 15 residues. CDR3 amino acids: CAWSPSPGVQETQYF. Here the CDR3 DNA reads TGTGCCTGGAGTCCCTCTCCGGGGGTCCAAGAGACCCAGTACTTC.

The rearrangement uses TRBV6-6 and TRBJ2-3; 7 bases line up with TRBD1. Trimming took 2 bases from V and 2 from J; bases not matched to a gene: 7. The CDR3 sequence is 16 residues long. Germline CDR1 MNHNY, CDR2 SVGAGI (reference sequence). The CDR3 coding sequence is TGTGCCAGCAGTTACCTCGGGGACAGTATCACAGATACGCAGTATTTT. This sequence encodes CASSYLGDSITDTQYF.

This rearrangement joins TRBV11-2 to TRBJ2-3; 9 positions agree with TRBD2. Germline CDR1 and CDR2: SGHAT and FQNNGV. The junction had 18 bases not matched to a gene; V was cut back by 3 bases and J by 8 bases. CDR3 length: 18 amino acids. DNA of the CDR3: TGTGCCAGCAGCTTTCGTGGCGGGGGGGAGTCCGGTCCGGGTACGCAGTATTTT. Encoded protein: CASSFRGGGESGPGTQYF. The variable domain in full, with the rest retrieved from reference TRBV11-2 and TRBJ2-3, is EAGVAQSPRYKIIEKRQSVAFWCNPISGHATLYWYQQILGQGPKLLIQFQNNGVVDDSQLPKDRFSAERLKGVDSTLKIQPAKLEDSAVYLCASSFRGGGESGPGTQYFGPGTRLTVL.

The gene calls are TRBV25-1 and TRBJ1-1; D not certain. Germline-derived CDR1 and CDR2 are MGHDK and SYGVNS. Trimming pared 3 bases from V and 9 bases from J, leaving 14 bases between. The CDR3 spans 13 residues. The CDR3 loop is CASSEGFGGKAFF. The CDR3 DNA sequence: TGTGCCAGCAGTGAGGGTTTCGGAGGAAAAGCTTTCTTT.

The J gene is TRBJ2-1, the V gene TRBV6-6, with 8 bases lining up with TRBD2. The V and J ends lost 6 bases and 0 bases, in that order; junction bases with no gene match: 7. This CDR3 region has 16 residues. Germline loops: CDR1 MNHNY, CDR2 SVGAGI (reference sequence). CDR3 DNA sequence: TGTGCCAGCAGGCGGACTAGCAGTATCTCCTACAATGAGCAGTTCTTC. Its translation is CASRRTSSISYNEQFF.

The rearrangement uses TRBV10-1 and TRBJ1-2; 7 nucleotides agree with TRBD1. The CDR3 length is 12 residues. Germline CDR1 and CDR2: WNHNN and SYGVQD (reference sequence). V trimming: 5 bases; J trimming: 7 bases; junction bases outside the gene matches: 4. Here the CDR3 reads CASSRGRLGYTF. The CDR3 nucleotides read TGCGCCAGCAGTAGGGGGCGCCTTGGCTACACCTTC.

The CDR3: CAWSVLARKAFF. For the CDR3, the DNA is TGTGCCTGGAGTGTACTGGCGAGGAAAGCTTTCTTT. The chain carries TRBV30 and TRBJ1-1; D is unclear. CDR1 is GTSNPN and CDR2 is SVGIG in the germline V gene (reference sequence). Trimming took off 0 bases at V and 9 bases at J, with 11 bases between the two ends. The CDR3 covers 12 residues.

This sequence joins TRBV7-8 and TRBJ2-7, with a weak D call TRBD2 (5 bases). Trimming left V 4 bases short and J 6 bases short, with 16 bases between. CDR3 size: 14 residues. From germline, CDR1 is SGHVS and CDR2 FQNEAQ. The CDR3 spells CASSSSWELAEQYF. The CDR3, as DNA: TGTGCCAGCAGCTCAAGTTGGGAGTTGGCCGAGCAGTACTTC.

The chain employs TRBV4-2 and TRBJ2-5; perhaps TRBD1 as D (6 bases). V was shortened by 3 bases and J by 4 bases, with 9 bases between the two germline ends. This CDR3 spans 13 amino acids. Germline loops: CDR1 LGHNA, CDR2 YNFKEQ. CDR3 bases: TGTGCCAGCAGCCAGGTAGGGGGAGAGACCCAGTACTTC. It translates to CASSQVGGETQYF.

The V and J genes are TRBV27 and TRBJ2-7; D unclear. The CDR3 consists of 12 residues. V was clipped by 3 bases and J by 0 bases, with 3 bases between them. The V gene's germline CDR1 is MNHEY and CDR2 SMNVEV (reference sequence). Here the CDR3 DNA reads TGTGCCAGCAGTTTTAACTCCTACGAGCAGTACTTC. Translated, it gives CASSFNSYEQYF.

The chain recombines TRBV19 with TRBJ1-2; no clear D gene. V was pared by 5 bases and J by 3 bases, with 10 bases between. The CDR3 extends over 13 amino acids. Per the germline V gene, CDR1 is LNHDA and CDR2 is SQIVND (reference sequence). CDR3 bases: TGTGCCAGTAGTCCGGGGTTGGACTATGGCTACACCTTC. Its translation: CASSPGLDYGYTF. The complete variable domain, with remaining parts taken from reference TRBV19 and TRBJ1-2, reads DGGITQSPKYLFRKEGQNVTLSCEQNLNHDAMYWYRQDPGQGLRLIYYSQIVNDFQKGDIAEGYSVSREKKESFPLTVTSAQKNPTAFYLCASSPGLDYGYTFGSGTRLTVV.

This chain uses TRBV9 with TRBJ2-5, with D tentatively TRBD2 (5 bases). The CDR3 consists of 14 residues. Trimming took off 0 bases at V and 4 bases at J, with 10 bases between the two ends. CDR1 and CDR2 from the germline V gene are SGDLS and YYNGEE. This CDR3 reads CASSVAWAGETQYF. In nucleotides, the CDR3 is TGTGCCAGCAGCGTAGCGTGGGCGGGAGAGACCCAGTACTTC.

This chain connects TRBV5-6 to TRBJ1-2; 7 bases align to TRBD1. The length of the CDR3 is 15 residues. Germline V gene data show CDR1 as SGHDT and CDR2 as YYEEEE. Trimming took 1 base from V and 4 from J; bases not matched to a gene: 7. The CDR3 sequence is CASSLPHRGIYGYTF. The CDR3 bases are TGTGCCAGCAGCTTGCCCCACAGGGGAATCTATGGCTACACCTTC.

The chain couples TRBV12-5 to TRBJ2-5; the D gene is possibly TRBD2 (6 bases). The CDR3 spans 14 residues. The V gene's germline CDR1 is LGHNT and CDR2 FRNRAP. Trimming took 2 bases from V and 3 from J, leaving 10 bases between them. The CDR3 reads CASGLWGVEETQYF. The CDR3 DNA reads as TGTGCTAGTGGTTTGTGGGGGGTGGAAGAGACCCAGTACTTC.

This chain uses TRBV11-2 with TRBJ2-7; D is ambiguous. The CDR3 runs to 12 residues. CDR1 is SGHAT and CDR2 is FQNNGV in the germline V gene. The V end was cut by 5 bases, the J end by 6 bases, with 11 bases between. The CDR3 sequence is CASSPWAFEQYF. The CDR3 DNA sequence: TGTGCCAGCAGCCCCTGGGCTTTCGAGCAGTACTTC.

The chain couples TRBV6-5 to TRBJ1-2; possible D gene TRBD1, 5 bases. Between the trimmed V and J ends, which lost 8 bases and 9 bases, there was a span of 19 bases. CDR1 is MNHEY, CDR2 SVGAGI, per germline. The CDR3 contains 13 residues. The CDR3 loop reads CASGFRDSQSYTF. The DNA of the CDR3 is TGTGCCAGCGGATTTCGGGACTCCCAAAGCTACACCTTC.

This chain connects TRBV5-1 to TRBJ1-1; no clear D. The CDR3 sequence is 17 residues long. V lost 2 bases and J lost 1, with 18 bases in between. CDR1 and CDR2 from the germline V gene are SGHRS and YFSETQ. The CDR3 DNA reads as TGCGCCAGCAGCTTTCCGCCCGAGGGCGGAAGGAACACTGAAGCTTTCTTT. The encoded protein is CASSFPPEGGRNTEAFF.

The genes are TRBV11-2 and TRBJ2-2; tentatively, D is TRBD1 (6 bases). CDR3 length: 14 residues. The V gene lost 6 bases and the J gene lost 1 base, with 9 bases spanning the gap. CDR1 and CDR2 from the germline V gene are SGHAT and FQNNGV. The chain's CDR3 is CASSGTQNTGELFF. DNA for the CDR3: TGTGCCAGCAGTGGGACACAGAACACCGGGGAGCTGTTTTTT. The full variable domain, rest sourced from reference TRBV11-2 and TRBJ2-2, is EAGVAQSPRYKIIEKRQSVAFWCNPISGHATLYWYQQILGQGPKLLIQFQNNGVVDDSQLPKDRFSAERLKGVDSTLKIQPAKLEDSAVYLCASSGTQNTGELFFGEGSRLTVL.

Notes on this clone: Other DNA sequences in this sample translate to the same CDR3. This chain connects TRBV5-1 to TRBJ2-7; 16 nucleotides line up with TRBD2. J lost 4 bases, V lost 4 bases, and 5 bases had no gene match. The CDR3 sequence is 16 residues long. CDR1 is SGHRS and CDR2 is YFSETQ in the germline V gene. The CDR3 reads CASSPRGLAGGYEQYF. The DNA of the CDR3 is TGCGCCAGCAGCCCGCGGGGACTAGCGGGGGGGTACGAGCAGTACTTC.

This sequence joins TRBV2 and TRBJ1-1; D gene unclear. The CDR3 loop spans 14 amino acids. Germline V CDR1 and CDR2: SNHLY, FYNNEI. V was trimmed by 6 bases and J by 0 bases, leaving 11 bases between them. The CDR3 DNA is TGTGCCAGCAGGACGGAGAGCATGAACACTGAAGCTTTCTTT. Its translation is CASRTESMNTEAFF.

The rearrangement uses TRBV6-5 and TRBJ1-1; 7 bases match TRBD1. Looked up from germline, CDR1 is MNHEY and CDR2 is SVGAGI. CDR3 length: 12 residues. The ends lost 6 bases at V and 8 bases at J; junction bases unmatched: 6. CDR3 residues: CASRGQSGEAFF. The DNA for the CDR3 is TGTGCCAGCAGGGGACAGTCGGGGGAAGCTTTCTTT.